What follows are 27 T cell receptor beta chains derived from one specimen sequenced in a study of cytomegalovirus exposure and HLA in healthy donors (dated by TCRdb to about 2017). The library was made by the immunoSEQ multiplex PCR assay. The multiplex PCR relied on a mix of 60 forward primers for TCR Vbeta segments and 13 reverse primers for TCR Jbeta segments. TCRdb's version of the immuneACCESS table is confined to in-frame rearrangements and falls short of the full clone set. An unresolved V gene accounts for under half of the shortfall where checked; the remainder is of unknown origin. Here the sample has approximately 98,000 clones; 75% to 85% occur a single time. The ten top clones hold 10% to 11% of the sample. Specimen: PBMCs. These receptors came from a man aged 18-30 years in good health and CMV-seropositive.

The DNA for the CDR3 is TGCGCCAGCAGCTTCTCAGGGGTCGGTGGCTACACCTTC. It translates to CASSFSGVGGYTF. This rearrangement joins TRBV5-1 to TRBJ1-2, with D possibly being TRBD1 (6 bases). From germline, CDR1 is SGHRS and CDR2 YFSETQ. CDR3 length: 13 amino acids. V lost 2 bases and J 7 bases, leaving 12 bases between the germline ends. The full variable domain, its missing parts supplied by reference TRBV5-1 and TRBJ1-2, is KAGVTQTPRYLIKTRGQQVTLSCSPISGHRSVSWYQQTPGQGLQFLFEYFSETQRNKGNFPGRFSGRQFSNSRSEMNVSTLELGDSALYLCASSFSGVGGYTFGSGTRLTVV.

The chain uses TRBV9 and TRBJ2-1; 9 nucleotides match TRBD2. The germline CDR1 and CDR2 sequences are SGDLS and YYNGEE. Trimming took 2 bases from V and 4 from J; bases not matched to a gene: 4. CDR3 size: 15 residues. This CDR3 reads CASSVTSGGYNEQFF. The CDR3 DNA reads TGTGCCAGCAGCGTGACTAGCGGAGGATACAATGAGCAGTTCTTC.

The genes are TRBV19 and TRBJ1-2; no reliable D call. V dropped 5 bases and J dropped 7 bases, with 11 bases sitting between them. The CDR3 loop spans 12 amino acids. Germline V gene lookup returns CDR1 LNHDA and CDR2 SQIVND (reference sequence). In nucleotides, the CDR3 is TGTGCCAGTAGTCCGAGTTGGGCTGGCTACACCTTC. Encoded protein: CASSPSWAGYTF.

The chain combines TRBV30 with TRBJ2-5; 10 nucleotides line up with TRBD1. The DNA end is a closer match to TRBJ2-7, so the J assignment may be wrong. The germline CDR1 and CDR2 sequences are GTSNPN and SVGIG (reference sequence). CDR3 size: 15 residues. In DNA form, the CDR3 reads TGTGCCTGGAGGGGACCGGGACAGGGGAAACACGAGCAGTACTTC. Its translation is CAWRGPGQGKHEQYF.

This clone appeared once. The chain links TRBV28 to TRBJ2-7, with a weak D call TRBD2 (6 bases). The CDR3 has 12 amino acids. The V end lost 2 bases, the J end lost 5 bases, and 7 bases lay between the germline ends. Germline V gene lookup returns CDR1 MDHEN and CDR2 SYDVKM. The CDR3 DNA is TGTGCCAGCAGTTTACGCGGGAACGAGCAGTACTTC. It is translated as CASSLRGNEQYF.

The chain uses TRBV27 and TRBJ2-7; TRBD2 aligns across 9 bases. In germline, CDR1 is MNHEY, CDR2 SMNVEV (reference sequence). The CDR3 covers 16 residues. Losses at the gene ends were 6 bases for V and 2 bases for J; bases not matched to a gene: 11. The CDR3 protein is CASRKLLAGTTYEQYF. CDR3 DNA: TGTGCCAGCAGGAAACTGCTAGCGGGGACAACCTACGAGCAGTACTTC.

The chain uses TRBV4-2 and TRBJ1-5; no clear D gene. The CDR3 loop spans 15 amino acids. The V end lost 2 bases, the J end lost 0 bases, and 8 bases lay between the germline ends. Germline CDR1 is LGHNA and CDR2 is YNFKEQ. CDR3 residues: CASSQSGHSNQPQHF. The DNA for the CDR3 is TGTGCCAGCAGCCAAAGCGGTCATAGCAATCAGCCCCAGCATTTT.

The chain couples TRBV9 to TRBJ2-5, with D possibly being TRBD2 (6 bases). The length of the CDR3 is 12 residues. Germline CDR1 and CDR2: SGDLS and YYNGEE. V lost 7 bases and J 2 bases, leaving 9 bases between the germline ends. CDR3 sequence reads: CASREIQETQYF. CDR3 DNA sequence: TGTGCCAGCCGGGAGATACAAGAGACCCAGTACTTC. Full variable domain (remainder filled in from reference TRBV9 and TRBJ2-5): DSGVTQTPKHLITATGQRVTLRCSPRSGDLSVYWYQQSLDQGLQFLIQYYNGEERAKGNILERFSAQQFPDLHSELNLSSLELGDSALYFCASREIQETQYFGPGTRLLVL.

This clone was counted between two and nine times. V is TRBV6-5 and J is TRBJ2-5, with 7 nucleotides matching TRBD1. Trimming took 5 bases from V and 5 from J; bases not matched to a gene: 8. Germline CDR1 is MNHEY and CDR2 is SVGAGI. This CDR3 is 14 amino acids long. In DNA form, the CDR3 reads TGTGCCAGCAGTCTACAGGGGAAGGAGGAGACCCAGTACTTC. Translating it yields CASSLQGKEETQYF.

The genes are TRBV6-5 and TRBJ1-6; perhaps TRBD1 as D (5 bases). Deletions cut 0 bases from V and 9 bases from J, with 12 bases between. The CDR3 has 15 amino acids. Germline lookup yields CDR1 MNHEY and CDR2 SVGAGI. The CDR3 is CASSYSSQGSSPLHF. CDR3 nucleotide sequence: TGTGCCAGCAGTTACTCGAGCCAGGGAAGTTCACCCCTCCACTTT.

This clone was counted between two and nine times. The chain links TRBV14 to TRBJ2-5; TRBD2 aligns across 12 bases. J lost 5 bases, V lost 8 bases, and 12 bases had no gene match. Germline values: CDR1 SGHDN, CDR2 FVKESK. The CDR3 has 16 residues. The CDR3 is CASATRRTSGVETQYF. CDR3 sequence (DNA): TGTGCCAGCGCTACGAGGAGGACTAGCGGGGTGGAGACCCAGTACTTC.

The gene calls are TRBV6-1 and TRBJ2-3, with 15 bases aligning to TRBD2. CDR3 length: 15 residues. The germline V gene encodes CDR1 MNHNS and CDR2 SASEGT. The junction had 0 bases not matched to a gene; V was cut back by 4 bases and J by 4 bases. The CDR3 here is CASSGTSGGADTQYF. The CDR3 DNA follows: TGTGCCAGCAGTGGGACTAGCGGGGGGGCAGATACGCAGTATTTT.

The J gene is TRBJ1-6, the V gene TRBV6-5; tentatively, D is TRBD1 (6 bases). V lost 7 bases and J 5 bases, leaving 12 bases between the germline ends. CDR3 size: 14 residues. Germline assignment: CDR1 MNHEY and CDR2 SVGAGI. The CDR3 loop reads CASMQRTDNSPLHF. CDR3 sequence (DNA): TGTGCCAGCATGCAGAGGACAGATAATTCACCCCTCCACTTT.

The V call is TRBV5-1, the J call TRBJ2-7, with TRBD1 identical over 7 bases. The germline gives CDR1 SGHRS, CDR2 YFSETQ. The junction had 16 bases not matched to a gene; V was cut back by 0 bases and J by 7 bases. CDR3 length: 17 residues. CDR3 bases: TGCGCCAGCAGCTTGGGCCGGACAGGAGGCCTACGGAGAGAGCAGTACTTC. Translated, it gives CASSLGRTGGLRREQYF.

The CDR3 nucleotides read TGTGCCAGCAGGGCGGGAGTGAACACTGAAGCTTTCTTT. Protein: CASRAGVNTEAFF. The V and J genes are TRBV6-1 and TRBJ1-1; D gene uncertain. The CDR3 has 13 residues. Trimming left V 6 bases short and J 0 bases short, with 8 bases between. Germline CDR1 MNHNS, CDR2 SASEGT.

This sequence joins TRBV5-6 and TRBJ2-7, with TRBD1 matching over 11 bases. The V segment lost 1 base and the J segment 5 bases; nucleotides outside the gene matches: 5. Per the germline V gene, CDR1 is SGHDT and CDR2 is YYEEEE. This CDR3 spans 15 amino acids. CDR3 protein: CASSLLGTGGDEQYF. In DNA form, the CDR3 reads TGTGCCAGCAGCTTGCTCGGGACAGGGGGTGACGAGCAGTACTTC.

The rearrangement uses TRBV28 and TRBJ2-6; TRBD1 agrees at 8 bases. CDR3 length: 18 residues. Trimming cost V 3 bases and J 0 bases; bases outside gene matches: 7. Germline CDR1 is MDHEN and CDR2 is SYDVKM. The CDR3 region has the DNA TGTGCCAGCAGTTTGCCGGGACAGGCTCGCTCTGGGGCCAACGTCCTGACTTTC. This gives the protein CASSLPGQARSGANVLTF.

This clone was picked up a small number of times. The chain combines TRBV6-5 with TRBJ2-1; TRBD1 might be the D (6 bases). The CDR3 length is 15 residues. Trimming left V 2 bases short and J 3 bases short, with 11 bases between. Germline loops: CDR1 MNHEY, CDR2 SVGAGI. The CDR3 DNA reads TGTGCCAGCAGTTACGGGACACTTAGCTACAATGAGCAGTTCTTC. Translating gives CASSYGTLSYNEQFF.

J is TRBJ1-2 and V is TRBV4-2; D remains unclear. Trimming took 3 bases from V and 4 from J, leaving 12 bases between them. Germline V gene lookup returns CDR1 LGHNA and CDR2 YNFKEQ. CDR3 size: 14 residues. CDR3 nucleotide sequence: TGTGCCAGCAGCCATGAACAGCTCTCCTATGGCTACACCTTC. Its protein product is CASSHEQLSYGYTF.

This rearrangement joins TRBV27 to TRBJ2-2, with D uncertain. The CDR3 spans 18 residues. The germline V and J ends were trimmed by 3 bases and 2 bases, with 19 bases remaining between them. Germline V gene data show CDR1 as MNHEY and CDR2 as SMNVEV (reference sequence). CDR3 sequence reads: CASSLEAALSANTGELFF. CDR3 DNA sequence: TGTGCCAGCAGTTTGGAAGCAGCCTTAAGCGCTAACACCGGGGAGCTGTTTTTT.

V and J are TRBV19 and TRBJ2-1; D is unresolved. CDR3 length equals 16 residues. The germline gives CDR1 LNHDA, CDR2 SQIVND (reference sequence). V gave up 0 bases and J gave up 0 bases, with 9 bases separating them. CDR3 in DNA: TGTGCCAGTAGTATAGATCACAGATCCTCCTACAATGAGCAGTTCTTC. Its protein is CASSIDHRSSYNEQFF.

The chain couples TRBV11-2 to TRBJ1-1, with 7 bases that match TRBD1. The CDR3 sequence is 15 residues long. Trimming cost V 5 bases and J 0 bases; bases outside gene matches: 6. Germline V lookup: CDR1 SGHAT, CDR2 FQNNGV. The CDR3 spells CASSPLTGMNTEAFF. The CDR3 DNA sequence: TGTGCCAGCAGCCCCCTGACAGGGATGAACACTGAAGCTTTCTTT.

V and J are TRBV30 and TRBJ1-4, with a possible D match to TRBD1 (5 bases). V lost 4 bases and J lost 4, with 10 bases in between. This CDR3 has 13 residues. Germline V gene lookup returns CDR1 GTSNPN and CDR2 SVGIG (reference sequence). The CDR3 DNA follows: TGTGCCTGGACCTTGGGGGGTAATGAAAAACTGTTTTTT. Translation gives CAWTLGGNEKLFF.

The V and J genes are TRBV15 and TRBJ1-5; 7 bases agree with TRBD1. V gave up 0 bases and J gave up 5 bases; unmatched junction bases: 4. Germline assignment: CDR1 LNHNV and CDR2 YYDKDF (reference sequence). The CDR3 has 15 residues. As DNA, the CDR3 is TGTGCCACCAGCAGAGATGGACAGGACCATCAGCCCCAGCATTTT. It yields the protein CATSRDGQDHQPQHF.

The chain joins TRBV5-1 to TRBJ1-1; a possible D gene is TRBD1 (5 bases). V was cut by 8 bases and J by 8 bases, with 16 bases left in between. Germline V gene lookup returns CDR1 SGHRS and CDR2 YFSETQ. The CDR3 totals 12 residues. CDR3 nucleotide sequence: TGCGCCAGTCACCCTTTGCAGGGAGAAGCTTTCTTT. Encoded protein: CASHPLQGEAFF.

This clone was counted only a few times. The chain recombines TRBV6-4 with TRBJ2-5; the match to TRBD2 covers 11 bases. CDR1 is MRHNA and CDR2 is SNTAGT in the germline V gene. Germline trimming cut 2 bases from V and 3 bases from J; bases unmatched to any gene: 17. The CDR3 sequence is 20 residues long. The CDR3, as DNA: TGTGCCAGCAGTGACCCTGCGGTAGGGACTAGCGGACCGCTTAAAGAGACCCAGTACTTC. It is translated as CASSDPAVGTSGPLKETQYF.

This clone was counted a few times. Here the CDR3 DNA reads TGCGCCAGCAGTCGTACGGGTGGAAACACCATATATTTT. It encodes CASSRTGGNTIYF. The rearrangement links TRBV5-1 to TRBJ1-3; D gene uncertain. Germline CDR1 and CDR2: SGHRS and YFSETQ. This CDR3 is 13 amino acids long. Trimming removed 5 bases from V and 3 bases from J, with 9 bases in between.